This TCR beta chain derives from a study of immune evolution from preneoplasia to lung adenocarcinoma. The table came from immunoSEQ multiplex PCR; TCRdb's copy has only in-frame clones and leaves some out. The sample has about 8,200 clones, roughly 73% seen once. The CDR3 covers 12 residues. Germline CDR1 reads ENHRY; CDR2 reads SYGVKD. Trimming took off 3 bases at V and 5 bases at J, with 7 bases between the two ends. Histologic diagnosis was independently verified by two lung pathologists. This clone was seen a handful of times. This receptor was taken from a person between 60 and 80 years old with lung adenocarcinoma. The chain is built from TRBV10-3 and TRBJ1-1, with no clear D. Material: FFPE adjacent normal lung tissue. The CDR3 is CAISERWTEAFF. The DNA for the CDR3 is TGTGCCATCAGTGAACGGTGGACTGAAGCTTTCTTT.